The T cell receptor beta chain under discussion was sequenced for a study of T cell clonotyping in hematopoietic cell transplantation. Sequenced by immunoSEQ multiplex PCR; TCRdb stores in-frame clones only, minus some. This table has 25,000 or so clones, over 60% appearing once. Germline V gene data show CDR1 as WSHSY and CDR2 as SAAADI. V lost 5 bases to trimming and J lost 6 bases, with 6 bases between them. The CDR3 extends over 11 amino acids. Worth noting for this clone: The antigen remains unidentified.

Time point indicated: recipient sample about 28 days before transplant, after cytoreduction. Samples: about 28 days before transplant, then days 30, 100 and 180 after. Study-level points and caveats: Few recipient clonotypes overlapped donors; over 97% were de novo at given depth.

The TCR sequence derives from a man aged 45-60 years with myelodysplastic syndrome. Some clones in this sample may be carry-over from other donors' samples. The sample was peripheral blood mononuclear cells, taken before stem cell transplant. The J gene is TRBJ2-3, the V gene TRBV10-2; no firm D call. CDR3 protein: CASSTVDTQYF. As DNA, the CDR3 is TGCGCCAGCAGTACCGTTGATACGCAGTATTTT.